The text below deals with one TCR beta chain. The sample is drawn from a study of blood T cell repertoires in COVID-19. TCRdb's table, derived via immunoSEQ multiplex PCR, lists solely in-frame clones and lacks some. Here the sample spans roughly 300,000 clones, approximately 90% being singletons. This CDR3 has 15 amino acids. The V gene's germline CDR1 is MNHEY and CDR2 SVGAGI. The V end was cut by 2 bases, the J end by 0 bases, with 8 bases between. Sequenced material: PBMCs or T cells enriched from blood (not recorded which). J is TRBJ2-1 and V is TRBV6-5; perhaps TRBD1 as D (5 bases). The receptor comes from a man aged 30 to 39 who had recovered from COVID-19. CDR3 bases: TGTGCCAGCAGTTACCACAGGCCCTCCTACAATGAGCAGTTCTTC. It codes for CASSYHRPSYNEQFF.